This TCR beta chain emerged from a study of blood T cell repertoires in COVID-19. TCRdb's table, derived via immunoSEQ multiplex PCR, lists solely in-frame clones and lacks some. The table includes 200,000 to 250,000 clones, just under 85% detected once. Trimming stripped 6 bases from V and 4 bases from J, with 22 bases between. The CDR3 contains 15 residues. Germline CDR1 SQVTM, CDR2 ANQGSEA. This sequence originates from a woman aged 45-65 years with active or convalescent COVID-19. The chain combines TRBV29-1 with TRBJ2-7; D is perhaps TRBD1 (6 bases). The sample consisted of peripheral blood. The DNA for the CDR3 is TGCAGCGTCGAAATCTCCACCAGGGGTATGTACGAGCAGTACTTC. Protein product: CSVEISTRGMYEQYF.